Described below is a single T cell receptor (beta chain) sequence and its context. Other DNA sequences in the same sample also yield this CDR3. This CDR3 has 13 amino acids. Germline values: CDR1 KGHSH, CDR2 LQKENI. The ends were cut back, 3 bases at V and 7 bases at J, with 7 bases in the middle. This specimen belongs to a study of control samples from healthy donors and cancer patients. The data were produced by immunoSEQ multiplex PCR, yet TCRdb's version contains in-frame clones alone and is incomplete. The sample includes around 200,000 clones, roughly 93% of them seen just once. Sequenced material: blood. The sequence was obtained from a man younger than 35 in good health. The chain carries TRBV18 and TRBJ1-6, with D perhaps matching TRBD1 (5 bases). This CDR3 reads CASSPDRNSPLHF. The CDR3 bases are TGTGCCAGCTCACCCGACAGAAATTCACCCCTCCACTTT. The entire variable domain, with the rest obtained from reference TRBV18 and TRBJ1-6, is as follows: NAGVMQNPRHLVRRRGQEARLRCSPMKGHSHVYWYRQLPEEGLKFMVYLQKENIIDESGMPKERFSAEFPKEGPSILRIQQVVRGDSAAYFCASSPDRNSPLHFGNGTRLTVT.